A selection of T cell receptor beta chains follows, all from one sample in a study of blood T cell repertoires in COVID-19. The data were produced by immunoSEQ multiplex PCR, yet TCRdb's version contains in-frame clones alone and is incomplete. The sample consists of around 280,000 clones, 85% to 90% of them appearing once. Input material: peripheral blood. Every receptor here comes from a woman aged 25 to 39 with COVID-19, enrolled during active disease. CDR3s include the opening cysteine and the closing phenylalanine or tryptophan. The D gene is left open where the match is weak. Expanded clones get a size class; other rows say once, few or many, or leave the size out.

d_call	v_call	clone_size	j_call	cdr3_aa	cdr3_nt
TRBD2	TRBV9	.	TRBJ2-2	CASSVLITGLGNTGELFF	TGTGCCAGCAGCGTACTGATTACGGGACTAGGCAACACCGGGGAGCTGTTTTTT
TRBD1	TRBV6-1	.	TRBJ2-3	CASSEAGQGADTQYF	TGTGCCAGCAGTGAAGCCGGACAGGGGGCAGATACGCAGTATTTT
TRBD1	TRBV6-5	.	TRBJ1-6	CASSSITGDSPLHF	TGTGCCAGCAGTAGTATAACAGGGGATTCACCCCTCCACTTT
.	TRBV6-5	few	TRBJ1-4	CASSYGGDEKLFF	TGTGCCAGCAGTTACGGAGGGGATGAAAAACTGTTTTTT
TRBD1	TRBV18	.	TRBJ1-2	CASSPGTGALGYTF	TGTGCCAGCTCACCAGGGACAGGCGCCCTTGGCTACACCTTC
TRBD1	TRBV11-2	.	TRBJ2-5	CASSLAQGDYETQYF	TGTGCCAGCAGCTTAGCCCAGGGGGATTACGAGACCCAGTACTTC
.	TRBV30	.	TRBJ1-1	CAGILQGGNTEAFF	TGTGCCGGAATTTTACAGGGTGGTAACACTGAAGCTTTCTTT
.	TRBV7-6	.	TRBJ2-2	CASSLYGGTGELFF	TGTGCCAGCAGCTTATACGGGGGAACCGGGGAGCTGTTTTTT
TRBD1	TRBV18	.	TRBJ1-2	CASSQATDRFSGYTF	TGTGCCAGCTCGCAGGCAACGGACAGGTTCTCTGGCTACACCTTC
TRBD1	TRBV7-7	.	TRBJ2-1	CASSPHTGTVSYNEQFF	TGTGCCAGCAGCCCCCATACCGGGACAGTGAGTTACAATGAGCAGTTCTTC
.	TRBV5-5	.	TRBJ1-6	CASSLLQGRSPLHF	TGTGCCAGCAGCTTGTTGCAGGGGAGATCACCCCTCCACTTT
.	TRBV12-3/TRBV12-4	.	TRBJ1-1	CASRPQGNTEAFF	TGTGCCAGCAGACCCCAGGGGAACACTGAAGCTTTCTTT
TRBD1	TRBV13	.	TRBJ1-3	CASSNQADRGGGNTIYF	TGTGCCAGCAGCAATCAAGCGGACAGGGGCGGTGGAAACACCATATATTTT
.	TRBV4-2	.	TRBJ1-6	CASSQGGMMVTPLHF	TGTGCCAGCAGCCAAGGGGGCATGATGGTAACACCCCTCCACTTT
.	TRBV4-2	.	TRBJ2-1	CASSQDQARGDEQFF	TGTGCCAGCAGCCAAGATCAGGCGCGCGGGGATGAGCAGTTCTTC
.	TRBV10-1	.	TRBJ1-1	CASSTTGYTEAFF	TGCGCCAGCAGCACTACAGGATACACTGAAGCTTTCTTT
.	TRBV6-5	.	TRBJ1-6	CASSYSRRGSPLHF	TGTGCCAGCAGTTACTCGAGAAGGGGTTCACCCCTCCACTTT
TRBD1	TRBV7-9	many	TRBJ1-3	CASSQETGVGGNTIYF	TGTGCCAGCAGCCAAGAAACAGGGGTTGGCGGAAACACCATATATTTT
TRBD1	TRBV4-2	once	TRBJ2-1	CASSQVEGRQGYEQFF	TGTGCCAGCAGCCAAGTCGAGGGGAGACAGGGGTATGAGCAGTTCTTC
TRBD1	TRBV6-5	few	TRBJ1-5	CASSLTGGGNQPQHF	TGTGCCAGCAGCCTGACAGGGGGCGGCAATCAGCCCCAGCATTTT
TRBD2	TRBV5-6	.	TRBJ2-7	CASSLAAGGEQYF	TGTGCCAGCAGCTTGGCAGCGGGGGGCGAGCAGTACTTC
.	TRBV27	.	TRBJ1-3	CASSLQGAGNTIYF	TGTGCCAGCAGTTTACAGGGCGCGGGAAACACCATATATTTT
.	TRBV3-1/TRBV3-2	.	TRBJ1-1	CASRILGGTEAFF	TGTGCCAGCAGGATATTAGGCGGCACTGAAGCTTTCTTT
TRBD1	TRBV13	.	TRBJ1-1	CASSWRKGAHVNTEAFF	TGTGCCAGCAGCTGGCGAAAGGGGGCGCATGTTAACACTGAAGCTTTCTTT
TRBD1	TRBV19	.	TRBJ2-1	CASSPGTGGGNEQFF	TGTGCCAGTAGTCCCGGGACAGGGGGCGGGAATGAGCAGTTCTTC
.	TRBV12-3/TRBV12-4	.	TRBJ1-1	CASSFGEIAFF	TGTGCCAGCAGTTTCGGGGAAATAGCTTTCTTT
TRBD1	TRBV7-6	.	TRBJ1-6	CASSPGQVNSPLHF	TGTGCCAGCAGCCCGGGACAGGTGAATTCACCCCTCCACTTT
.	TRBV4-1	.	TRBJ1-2	CASSPRAPGNYGYTF	TGCGCCAGCAGCCCAAGGGCCCCGGGAAACTATGGCTACACCTTC
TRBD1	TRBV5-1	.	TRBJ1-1	CASSFTGGIDTEAFF	TGCGCCAGCAGCTTTACAGGGGGCATAGACACTGAAGCTTTCTTT
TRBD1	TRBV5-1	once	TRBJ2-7	CASSLTGADEQYF	TGCGCCAGCAGCTTGACAGGGGCGGACGAGCAGTACTTC
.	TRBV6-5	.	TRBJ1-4	CASRPHGEVEKLFF	TGTGCCAGCCGTCCCCACGGCGAGGTCGAAAAACTGTTTTTT
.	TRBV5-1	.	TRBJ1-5	CASSLSDYSNQPQHF	TGCGCCAGCAGCTTGTCGGACTATAGCAATCAGCCCCAGCATTTT
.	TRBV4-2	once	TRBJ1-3	CASSQTAFSGNTIYF	TGTGCCAGCAGCCAAACAGCTTTCTCTGGAAACACCATATATTTT
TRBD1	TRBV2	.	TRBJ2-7	CASSTTGGASYEQYF	TGTGCCAGCAGTACAACAGGGGGCGCTTCCTACGAGCAGTACTTC
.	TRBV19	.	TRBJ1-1	CASSIGGIEAFF	TGTGCCAGTAGTATAGGCGGTATTGAAGCTTTCTTT
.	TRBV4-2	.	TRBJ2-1	CASSQGAFYEQFF	TGTGCCAGCAGCCAAGGGGCCTTTTATGAGCAGTTCTTC
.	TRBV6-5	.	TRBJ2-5	CASSLAQETQYF	TGTGCCAGCTCTCTCGCGCAAGAGACCCAGTACTTC
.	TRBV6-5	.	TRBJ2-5	CASIGVAGRGWTQYF	TGTGCCAGCATCGGGGTTGCGGGTAGGGGGTGGACCCAGTACTTC
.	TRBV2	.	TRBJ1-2	CASSQQGEGYGYTF	TGTGCCAGCAGCCAACAGGGAGAGGGCTATGGCTACACCTTC
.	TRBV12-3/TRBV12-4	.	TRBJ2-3	CASSFAGDTQYF	TGTGCCAGCAGTTTTGCCGGAGATACGCAGTATTTT
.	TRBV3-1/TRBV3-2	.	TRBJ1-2	CASSSTGSYGYTF	TGTGCCAGCAGCAGCACAGGGTCCTATGGCTACACCTTC
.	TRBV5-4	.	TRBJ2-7	CASSFSHGGYEQYF	TGTGCCAGCAGCTTCTCCCACGGGGGTTACGAGCAGTACTTC
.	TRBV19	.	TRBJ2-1	CASSTSSYNEQFF	TGTGCCAGTAGTACGTCCTCTTACAATGAGCAGTTCTTC